A single sample is the source of the 29 T cell receptor beta chains below, sequenced in a study of early T cells in non-severe SARS-CoV-2 infection (TCRdb year 2021). The receptor library was made with 5' RACE. For sequencing, a NextSeq 500 was employed. TCRdb reworked the public reads: Q25 trimming with fastp, MiXCR clone assembly, productive beta chains retained. Rows are combined by CDR3 protein, so each entry shows the most common genes and DNA. The sample includes approximately 70,000 distinct CDR3 sequences, with roughly 9.1% observed a single time. The leading ten clones occupy around 8% of the sample. This material consisted of whole blood, taken at baseline. All receptors derive from an adult who was a healthcare worker with PCR-confirmed SARS-CoV-2 infection or an uninfected control (not recorded which).

This clonotype was counted only a few times. The chain employs TRBV30 and TRBJ1-4; 7 nucleotides match TRBD1. CDR1 GTSNPN and CDR2 SVGIG come from the germline V gene (reference sequence). With 2 bases clipped from V and 7 bases from J, the junction kept 7 bases outside the gene matches. This CDR3 spans 14 amino acids. Written as DNA, the CDR3 is TGTGCCTGGAGTAGAGGACAGGTCGGTGAAAAACTGTTTTTT. This encodes CAWSRGQVGEKLFF. Supplemented by reference TRBV30 and TRBJ1-4, the full variable domain reads SQTIHQWPATLVQPVGSPLSLECTVEGTSNPNLYWYRQAAGRGLQLLFYSVGIGQISSEVPQNLSASRPQDRQFILSSKKLLLSDSGFYLCAWSRGQVGEKLFFGSGTQLSVL.

This clonotype occurred many times. The chain has TRBV4-1 and TRBJ1-2, with 10 bases matching TRBD1. Germline values: CDR1 MGHRA, CDR2 YSYEKL. J was trimmed by 7 bases and V by 5 bases; bases with no gene match: 7. This CDR3 comprises 14 residues. The CDR3 loop is CASSTDRGRVGYTF. Written as DNA, the CDR3 is TGCGCCAGCAGCACAGACAGGGGGCGGGTTGGCTACACCTTC.

The sample holds a few counts of this clonotype. V usage is TRBV21-1 and J usage is TRBJ1-4; the DNA was not used to check the table's D call, TRBD1. TRBV21-1 is flagged as a pseudogene. The CDR3 contains 15 residues. This chain's CDR3 is CASSFQTGGDEKLFF. CDR3 coding DNA: TGTGCCAGCAGCTTCCAGACAGGGGGCGATGAAAAACTGTTTTTT.

In DNA form, the CDR3 reads TGTGCCAGCAGCGGCGGGGTAGCGGGTAGCTCCTACGAGCAGTACTTC. Translating gives CASSGGVAGSSYEQYF. The chain carries TRBV7-2 and TRBJ2-7; 7 positions agree with TRBD2. Germline trimming cut 5 bases from V and 0 bases from J; bases unmatched to any gene: 10. Per germline, CDR1 SGHTA and CDR2 FQGNSA. This CDR3 spans 16 amino acids.

This clonotype was seen at least ten times. The V call is TRBV11-3, the J call TRBJ2-2; D possibly uses TRBD1 or TRBD2 (5 bases each). The CDR3 extends over 13 amino acids. V lost 3 bases and J lost 6, with 8 bases in between. From germline, CDR1 is SGHNT and CDR2 YENEEA. The DNA of the CDR3 is TGTGCCAGCAGCTTTGAGGGGTCCGGGGAGCTGTTTTTT. The encoded protein is CASSFEGSGELFF. Full variable domain (outside the CDR3, taken from reference TRBV11-3 and TRBJ2-2): EAGVVQSPRYKIIEKKQPVAFWCNPISGHNTLYWYLQNLGQGPELLIRYENEEAVDDSQLPKDRFSAERLKGVDSTLKIQPAELGDSAVYLCASSFEGSGELFFGEGSRLTVL.

The gene calls are TRBV20-1 and TRBJ1-1; perhaps TRBD1 as D (5 bases). The V gene lost 5 bases and the J gene lost 11 bases, with 6 bases spanning the gap. There are 8 residues in the CDR3. CDR1 is DFQATT and CDR2 is SNEGSKA in the germline V gene (reference sequence). This chain's CDR3 is CSAPGAFF. The CDR3 bases are TGCAGTGCTCCAGGGGCTTTCTTT.

This sequence joins TRBV4-3 and TRBJ2-7, with TRBD2 matching 8 bases. With 0 bases clipped from V and 2 bases from J, the junction kept 6 bases outside the gene matches. Germline CDR1 LGHNA, CDR2 YSLEER. The length of the CDR3 is 16 residues. The CDR3 sequence: CASSQDPSGRTYEQYF. CDR3 DNA: TGCGCCAGCAGCCAAGATCCTAGCGGGCGAACCTACGAGCAGTACTTC.

This clonotype came up many times. The chain uses TRBV5-1 and TRBJ2-1; 8 bases are shared with TRBD1. CDR1 is SGHRS and CDR2 is YFSETQ in the germline V gene. V was clipped by 4 bases and J by 8 bases; unmatched bases: 11. The CDR3 runs 15 residues. The DNA of the CDR3 is TGCGCCAGCAGCCCGGGGACAGGTGAATGGGATGAGCAGTTCTTC. As protein: CASSPGTGEWDEQFF.

This clonotype was observed a few times. This chain links TRBV18 with TRBJ2-2; D gene ambiguous. Trimming removed 6 bases from V and 6 bases from J, with 11 bases in between. This CDR3 comprises 13 residues. Per germline, CDR1 KGHSH and CDR2 LQKENI. The CDR3 loop reads CASSPQDAGELFF. CDR3 coding DNA: TGTGCCAGCTCGCCCCAAGACGCCGGGGAGCTGTTTTTT.

This clonotype was found many times. This chain links TRBV7-3 with TRBJ2-2; the D is unclear. V lost 2 bases and J 4 bases, leaving 8 bases between the germline ends. The CDR3 has 14 residues. From germline, CDR1 is SGHTA and CDR2 FQGTGA. This chain's CDR3 is CASSLVAATGELFF. As DNA, the CDR3 is TGTGCCAGCAGCTTAGTGGCCGCCACCGGGGAGCTGTTTTTT.

This clonotype was observed many times. J is TRBJ2-1 and V is TRBV7-6; 10 positions match TRBD2. Germline trimming cut 3 bases from V and 5 bases from J; bases unmatched to any gene: 4. Germline V gives CDR1 SGHVS, CDR2 FNYEAQ. This CDR3 contains 15 residues. CDR3: CASSFLAGADNEQFF. The DNA for the CDR3 is TGTGCCAGCAGCTTTCTAGCGGGGGCTGACAATGAGCAGTTCTTC.

This clonotype has more than one count but fewer than ten. The chain recombines TRBV12-3 or TRBV12-4 with TRBJ2-7, with 8 nucleotides matching TRBD1. V lost 11 bases to trimming and J lost 5 bases; unmatched junction nucleotides: 5. This CDR3 has 11 amino acids. The CDR3 loop is CAGAGGDEQYF. CDR3 DNA sequence: TGTGCCGGAGCAGGGGGCGACGAGCAGTACTTC.

V and J are TRBV7-9 and TRBJ2-7, with 8 bases lining up with TRBD1. Germline CDR1 is SEHNR and CDR2 is FQNEAQ (reference sequence). The CDR3 has 16 residues. Unmatched junction bases numbered 8, after V lost 4 bases and J lost 0 bases. The CDR3 spells CASSSTGTGLSYEQYF. In nucleotides, the CDR3 is TGTGCCAGCAGCTCTACCGGGACAGGTCTCTCCTACGAGCAGTACTTC.

This clonotype was counted only a few times. The CDR3 spells CSAYTDAKNIQYF. The CDR3 DNA is TGCAGTGCTTATACGGATGCCAAAAACATTCAGTACTTC. The chain links TRBV20-1 to TRBJ2-4; D gene uncertain. The CDR3 loop spans 13 amino acids. CDR1 DFQATT and CDR2 SNEGSKA come from the germline V gene (reference sequence). V was pared by 5 bases and J by 1 base, with 9 bases between.

The chain recombines TRBV29-1 with TRBJ1-1; D possibly corresponds to TRBD1 (6 bases). This CDR3 comprises 11 residues. Germline V lookup: CDR1 SQVTM, CDR2 ANQGSEA. With 4 bases removed from V and 11 bases from J, the gap between germline ends came to 14 bases. The CDR3 reads CSVALTGRAFF. Here the CDR3 DNA reads TGCAGCGTTGCCCTGACAGGCCGGGCTTTCTTT.

In its sample, this clonotype was seen many times. The chain recombines TRBV20-1 with TRBJ1-6, with D possibly TRBD1 on 5 matching bases. The V gene's germline CDR1 is DFQATT and CDR2 SNEGSKA (reference sequence). V lost 0 bases, J lost 5 bases, and 8 bases lay in between. This CDR3 spans 14 amino acids. In nucleotides, the CDR3 is TGCAGTGCTAGAGATGGGGGGAATAATTCACCCCTCCACTTT. Translated: CSARDGGNNSPLHF.

This clonotype was detected many times. The genes are TRBV5-6 and TRBJ1-5, with D perhaps TRBD1 (6 bases). Germline CDR1 is SGHDT and CDR2 is YYEEEE. V lost 0 bases, J lost 11 bases, and 18 bases lay in between. The CDR3 totals 15 residues. CDR3 DNA: TGTGCCAGCAGCTTGGCTGGGGGCGGTCAGGGGACCCAGCATTTT. It yields the protein CASSLAGGGQGTQHF.

There are many counts of this clonotype. This chain joins TRBV7-2 and TRBJ2-1; D is unclear. CDR1 and CDR2 (germline): SGHTA, FQGNSA. The V gene lost 10 bases and the J gene lost 5 bases, with 12 bases spanning the gap. This CDR3 has 12 amino acids. The CDR3 reads CATSEINNEQFF. The DNA of the CDR3 is TGTGCCACCTCGGAGATTAACAATGAGCAGTTCTTC.

This clonotype appeared many times. V usage is TRBV5-1 and J usage is TRBJ1-2; 8 positions agree with TRBD1. V lost 3 bases, J lost 7 bases, and 11 bases stayed unmatched. The CDR3 sequence is 15 residues long. Germline CDR1 reads SGHRS; CDR2 reads YFSETQ. CDR3 sequence reads: CASSSRLDRAAGYTF. CDR3 sequence (DNA): TGCGCCAGCAGCTCCAGACTGGACAGGGCAGCTGGCTACACCTTC. The full variable domain, rest sourced from reference TRBV5-1 and TRBJ1-2, is KAGVTQTPRYLIKTRGQQVTLSCSPISGHRSVSWYQQTPGQGLQFLFEYFSETQRNKGNFPGRFSGRQFSNSRSEMNVSTLELGDSALYLCASSSRLDRAAGYTFGSGTRLTVV.

The chain is built from TRBV12-3 or TRBV12-4 and TRBJ1-1, with D perhaps matching TRBD1 (5 bases). V was trimmed by 3 bases and J by 4 bases, leaving 12 bases between them. The CDR3 loop spans 14 amino acids. CDR3 in amino acids: CASSFGGLSTEAFF. CDR3 coding DNA: TGTGCCAGCAGTTTTGGGGGTTTGAGCACTGAAGCTTTCTTT.

This clonotype was detected a few times. The CDR3 protein is CATSVTGGDKYF. CDR3 nucleotides: TGTGCCACCAGTGTTACAGGGGGCGATAAGTACTTC. This chain uses TRBV24-1 with TRBJ2-7, with TRBD1 identical over 9 bases. Germline V CDR1 and CDR2: KGHDR, SFDVKD. The CDR3 runs 12 residues. The V gene end was trimmed by 5 bases and the J gene end by 11 bases; junction bases not matched to a gene: 6.

This clonotype was seen a few times. The chain is built from TRBV6-6 and TRBJ2-3, with a tentative D call TRBD2 (7 bases). Germline V gene data show CDR1 as MNHNY and CDR2 as SVGAGI (reference sequence). With 1 base removed from V and 2 bases from J, the gap between germline ends came to 13 bases. The CDR3 has 16 residues. The CDR3 DNA is TGTGCCAGCAGTTACTTGGCGGGGGCGTACACAGATACGCAGTATTTT. This codes for CASSYLAGAYTDTQYF.

This chain links TRBV7-3 with TRBJ2-1; TRBD2 aligns across 8 bases. Germline-derived CDR1 and CDR2 are SGHTA and FQGTGA. The CDR3 is made up of 15 amino acids. V was pared by 2 bases and J by 12 bases, with 12 bases of the junction left unmatched. The CDR3 DNA follows: TGTGCCAGCAGCTTACAGCGGGGGAGCGATACTGGGCAGTTCTTC. As protein: CASSLQRGSDTGQFF. Full variable domain (remainder filled in from reference TRBV7-3 and TRBJ2-1): GAGVSQTPSNKVTEKGKYVELRCDPISGHTALYWYRQSLGQGPEFLIYFQGTGAADDSGLPNDRFFAVRPEGSVSTLKIQRTERGDSAVYLCASSLQRGSDTGQFFGPGTRLTVL.

Only a few counts were recorded for this clonotype. This chain uses TRBV12-3 or TRBV12-4 with TRBJ2-7; TRBD1 agrees at 8 bases. CDR3 size: 14 residues. Germline trimming cut 3 bases from V and 2 bases from J; bases unmatched to any gene: 3. CDR3 sequence (DNA): TGTGCCAGCAGTTTCAGGACAGGGCCCTACGAGCAGTACTTC. This encodes CASSFRTGPYEQYF.

The V gene is TRBV2, the J gene TRBJ2-1, with D tentatively TRBD1 or TRBD2 (5 bases each). V was trimmed by 4 bases and J by 8 bases, leaving 15 bases between them. Germline V gene data show CDR1 as SNHLY and CDR2 as FYNNEI. The CDR3 is 14 amino acids. CDR3 sequence (DNA): TGTGCCAGCAGTGTCGTCGCCCTGGGGGATGAGCAGTTCTTC. This sequence encodes CASSVVALGDEQFF.

This clonotype appeared a few times. The rearrangement uses TRBV7-3 and TRBJ1-1; TRBD1 might be the D (5 bases). The CDR3 covers 17 residues. The V end was cut by 1 base, the J end by 5 bases, with 20 bases between. Germline CDR1 and CDR2: SGHTA and FQGTGA. In nucleotides, the CDR3 is TGTGCCAGCAGCTTAAGACCCTCGGGGGGGATACTGACTGAAGCTTTCTTT. Its translation is CASSLRPSGGILTEAFF.

This clonotype has ten or more counts. The chain uses TRBV20-1 and TRBJ1-5; D perhaps matches TRBD1 (5 bases). The CDR3 covers 14 residues. Germline CDR1 is DFQATT and CDR2 is SNEGSKA (reference sequence). V lost 6 bases and J 3 bases, leaving 15 bases between the germline ends. CDR3 DNA sequence: TGCAGTGCCCGTGAGGGGCACCCCAATCAGCCCCAGCATTTT. Encoded protein: CSAREGHPNQPQHF.

The table lists this clonotype with a few counts. The chain carries TRBV9 and TRBJ2-1; 8 nucleotides align to TRBD2. This CDR3 region has 15 residues. The germline gives CDR1 SGDLS, CDR2 YYNGEE. With 0 bases clipped from V and 8 bases from J, the junction kept 7 bases outside the gene matches. As DNA, the CDR3 is TGTGCCAGCAGCGTAGCGGGGGGGGCCGTGGATGAGCAGTTCTTC. It yields the protein CASSVAGGAVDEQFF.

The table lists this clonotype with many counts. The chain recombines TRBV7-2 with TRBJ2-3, with no clear D. Germline values: CDR1 SGHTA, CDR2 FQGNSA. V lost 2 bases and J lost 2, with 11 bases in between. This CDR3 spans 15 amino acids. The CDR3 DNA reads as TGTGCCAGCAGCTTAAGGTCCTACTCCACAGATACGCAGTATTTT. This codes for CASSLRSYSTDTQYF.